The 18 T cell receptor beta chains below come from one sample, sequenced in a study of cytomegalovirus exposure and HLA in healthy donors. Profiling relied on immunoSEQ multiplex PCR, and the TCRdb table lists in-frame clones only, not all of them. The data contain about 130,000 clones, roughly 87% of them seen just once; the ten biggest clones take up about 1.1%. The sample was PBMCs. All receptors come from a woman in her late teens or twenties in good health and CMV-seronegative.

The gene calls are TRBV4-3 and TRBJ1-5; D gene uncertain. The CDR3 length is 15 residues. Germline V CDR1 and CDR2: LGHNA, YSLEER. The germline V and J ends were trimmed by 1 base and 4 bases, with 11 bases remaining between them. The CDR3 DNA sequence: TGCGCCAGCAGCCAAGGGTATCGGGAGAATCAGCCCCAGCATTTT. Translating it yields CASSQGYRENQPQHF.

J is TRBJ1-5 and V is TRBV10-3; TRBD1 matches 8 bases. The CDR3 runs 14 residues. V dropped 5 bases and J dropped 5; count of bases not matched to a gene: 5. The germline V gene encodes CDR1 ENHRY and CDR2 SYGVKD. CDR3 amino acids: CAISPGQGDQPQHF. As DNA, the CDR3 is TGTGCCATCAGTCCCGGACAGGGTGATCAGCCCCAGCATTTT.

This clone was recorded once. The rearrangement links TRBV6-5 to TRBJ1-2; D call uncertain. Trimming pared 5 bases from V and 0 bases from J, leaving 7 bases between. Germline CDR1 and CDR2: MNHEY and SVGAGI. The CDR3 is 13 residues long. The DNA for the CDR3 is TGTGCCAGCAGTCCGACACCTAACTATGGCTACACCTTC. Residues: CASSPTPNYGYTF.

This clone was found many times. The rearrangement uses TRBV7-9 and TRBJ1-2; tentative D call: TRBD1 (5 bases). The length of the CDR3 is 12 residues. V lost 3 bases and J lost 4, with 6 bases in between. Germline CDR1 reads SEHNR; CDR2 reads FQNEAQ (reference sequence). The CDR3 reads CASSFQGYGYTF. CDR3 in DNA: TGTGCCAGCAGCTTCCAGGGCTATGGCTACACCTTC. Based on the CDR3 plus reference TRBV7-9 and TRBJ1-2, the full variable domain is DTGVSQNPRHKITKRGQNVTFRCDPISEHNRLYWYRQTLGQGPEFLTYFQNEAQLEKSRLLSDRFSAERPKGSFSTLEIQRTEQGDSAMYLCASSFQGYGYTFGSGTRLTVV.

This chain connects TRBV18 to TRBJ2-5; D not certain. V lost 5 bases and J 0 bases, leaving 4 bases between the germline ends. This CDR3 has 12 residues. Per the germline V gene, CDR1 is KGHSH and CDR2 is LQKENI. DNA of the CDR3: TGTGCCAGCTCAGAGTACCAAGAGACCCAGTACTTC. This gives the protein CASSEYQETQYF.

The CDR3 region has the DNA TGTGCCAGTAGCGAGGACAGACGGAGCTCCTACAATGAGCAGTTCTTC. Translation gives CASSEDRRSSYNEQFF. The J gene is TRBJ2-1, the V gene TRBV19; TRBD1 is a possible D gene (6 bases). The V and J ends lost 6 bases and 0 bases respectively, with 15 bases between them. This CDR3 region has 16 residues. Germline-derived CDR1 and CDR2 are LNHDA and SQIVND (reference sequence).

This clone was recorded once. The chain joins TRBV5-6 to TRBJ2-3; 8 bases align to TRBD1. This CDR3 comprises 12 residues. CDR1 is SGHDT and CDR2 is YYEEEE in the germline V gene. In DNA, the CDR3 is TGTAAAACCGGGACAGGAGGGGATACGCAGTATTTT. This codes for CKTGTGGDTQYF.

The V gene is TRBV25-1, the J gene TRBJ1-2, with a tentative D call TRBD1 (5 bases). Germline lookup yields CDR1 MGHDK and CDR2 SYGVNS. The V and J ends lost 8 bases and 6 bases respectively, with 25 bases between them. This CDR3 region has 16 residues. The DNA of the CDR3 is TGTGCCAGCTCTCCAAGAGGGGCAGGGAGGTTAGATGGCTACACCTTC. Protein sequence: CASSPRGAGRLDGYTF.

The gene calls are TRBV7-2 and TRBJ1-5; 9 bases are a match to TRBD1. J gave up 3 bases and V 4 bases, and 7 bases lay outside the gene matches. The germline V gene has CDR1 SGHTA and CDR2 FQGNSA. The CDR3 is 16 amino acids. Written as DNA, the CDR3 is TGTGCCAGCAGCTCGTCCGGGACAGGGAACAATCAGCCCCAGCATTTT. It translates to CASSSSGTGNNQPQHF.

The chain recombines TRBV18 with TRBJ1-1; maybe TRBD1 (5 bases). The ends were cut back, 6 bases at V and 1 base at J, with 12 bases in the middle. The CDR3 contains 14 residues. Germline-derived CDR1 and CDR2 are KGHSH and LQKENI. The CDR3 here is CASSPSGANTEAFF. CDR3 DNA sequence: TGTGCCAGCTCGCCTAGCGGGGCGAACACTGAAGCTTTCTTT. Supplemented by reference TRBV18 and TRBJ1-1, the full variable domain reads NAGVMQNPRHLVRRRGQEARLRCSPMKGHSHVYWYRQLPEEGLKFMVYLQKENIIDESGMPKERFSAEFPKEGPSILRIQQVVRGDSAAYFCASSPSGANTEAFFGQGTRLTVV.

The chain combines TRBV28 with TRBJ1-5; D gene unclear. CDR1 is MDHEN and CDR2 is SYDVKM in the germline V gene. The CDR3 loop spans 16 amino acids. The ends were cut back, 3 bases at V and 0 bases at J, with 12 bases in the middle. For the CDR3, the DNA is TGTGCCAGCAGTTTGATTTCAACCTATAGCAATCAGCCCCAGCATTTT. Its translation: CASSLISTYSNQPQHF.

V is TRBV6-1 and J is TRBJ1-5, with D tentatively TRBD1 (5 bases). Trimming pared 6 bases from V and 4 bases from J, leaving 10 bases between. Germline assignment: CDR1 MNHNS and CDR2 SASEGT. The CDR3 consists of 13 residues. The CDR3 coding sequence is TGTGCCAGCAGCCACAGGTCTAATCAGCCCCAGCATTTT. Translated: CASSHRSNQPQHF.

The V call is TRBV7-9, the J call TRBJ2-2; maybe TRBD2 (5 bases). The CDR3 extends over 14 amino acids. V lost 8 bases, J lost 3 bases, and 13 bases lay in between. Germline CDR1 is SEHNR and CDR2 is FQNEAQ (reference sequence). The CDR3 coding sequence is TGTGCCAGCTCCCAAAGCGGATACACCGGGGAGCTGTTTTTT. This encodes CASSQSGYTGELFF.

This clone was seen a few times. CDR3 region: CASKAAILSNQPQHF. The CDR3 nucleotides read TGTGCCAGCAAGGCGGCGATTTTAAGCAATCAGCCCCAGCATTTT. V is TRBV6-5 and J is TRBJ1-5; D is unclear. Germline-derived CDR1 and CDR2 are MNHEY and SVGAGI. The length of the CDR3 is 15 residues. The germline V and J ends were trimmed by 7 bases and 1 base, with 14 bases remaining between them.

The J gene is TRBJ2-3, the V gene TRBV7-8; 7 bases match TRBD1. The trim removed 0 bases at V and 3 bases at J, leaving 9 bases unmatched. The CDR3 sequence is 17 residues long. Germline assignment: CDR1 SGHVS and CDR2 FQNEAQ. CDR3 DNA: TGTGCCAGCAGCTTAGCCAGACAGGGAATGGTTACAGATACGCAGTATTTT. Translated, it gives CASSLARQGMVTDTQYF.

The chain links TRBV6-1 to TRBJ2-4, with D perhaps matching TRBD2 (5 bases). The CDR3 spans 13 residues. Per germline, CDR1 MNHNS and CDR2 SASEGT. V was cut by 2 bases and J by 15 bases, with 17 bases left in between. The CDR3 DNA reads as TGTGCCAGCAGTGAACTTGGAGGTGGGGTCCGGTACTTC. It codes for CASSELGGGVRYF.

The chain employs TRBV7-9 and TRBJ1-1; TRBD1 matches at 10 bases. The germline V gene has CDR1 SEHNR and CDR2 FQNEAQ (reference sequence). V dropped 1 base and J dropped 1; count of bases not matched to a gene: 6. The length of the CDR3 is 17 residues. DNA for the CDR3: TGTGCCAGCAGCTTAGTGACAGGGGGCTTACAGAACACTGAAGCTTTCTTT. It yields the protein CASSLVTGGLQNTEAFF.

The V gene is TRBV6-1, the J gene TRBJ2-2, with TRBD1 matching over 8 bases. The V and J ends lost 3 bases and 3 bases, in that order; junction bases with no gene match: 3. The CDR3 spans 15 residues. Germline V gene sequence: CDR1 MNHNS, CDR2 SASEGT. CDR3 sequence (DNA): TGTGCCAGCAGTGACCGACAGGGGTACACCGGGGAGCTGTTTTTT. This translates into CASSDRQGYTGELFF.